The rows below give T cell receptor beta chains drawn from one sample of a study of shared clonotypes between healthy human individuals. Here immunoSEQ multiplex PCR was the method, and the copy in TCRdb shows in-frame clones only, minus some. The profile shows around 700,000 clones, around 72% of them singletons. Sequenced: memory CD4+ T cells sorted from blood. The source of these receptors is a woman aged 25 to 39 in good health. CDR3s include the opening cysteine and the closing phenylalanine or tryptophan. The order of the fields is CDR3 length, D gene, V gene, J gene, clone size, CDR3 DNA, CDR3 protein. A D gene is named only where the DNA matches it firmly. Part of the rows lack a size; the others show once, few, many or a class for expanded clones.

>17|TRBD1|TRBV13|TRBJ1-1|few
TGTGCCAGCAGCCGCCGGACAGGGGAGGTTCGGGGCACTGAAGCTTTCTTT
CASSRRTGEVRGTEAFF
>17|TRBD2|TRBV15|TRBJ2-5|-
TGTGCCACCAGCAGAGGGATTAGCGGGAGTACGATAGAGACCCAGTACTTC
CATSRGISGSTIETQYF
>15|-|TRBV5-6|TRBJ2-7|-
TGTGCCAGCAGCTTGGAGGGGCACGCGTTCTACGAGCAGTACTTC
CASSLEGHAFYEQYF
>17|-|TRBV27|TRBJ2-4|few
TGTGCCAGCAGTGAGGGGTGGGGGGTGGAGACCAAAAACATTCAGTACTTC
CASSEGWGVETKNIQYF
>17|-|TRBV28|TRBJ2-7|-
TGTGCCAGCAGCCCCATTACAGGGACTGGTAGCTCCTACGAGCAGTACTTC
CASSPITGTGSSYEQYF
>14|-|TRBV4-1|TRBJ1-1|-
TGCGCCAGCAGCCAAGAAGATGGTAACACTGAAGCTTTCTTT
CASSQEDGNTEAFF
>15|-|TRBV10-1|TRBJ1-4|-
TGCGCCAGCAGTGAGTCCAGCGCAACTAATGAAAAACTGTTTTTT
CASSESSATNEKLFF
>15|TRBD2|TRBV6-6|TRBJ2-1|-
TGTGCCAGCAGCGAGCGGGAACTTATCCCTAATGAGCAGTTCTTC
CASSERELIPNEQFF
>15|-|TRBV11-2|TRBJ2-1|-
TGTGCCAGCAGCTTAGTCCACGGGAGCGGTGGTGAGCAGTTCTTC
CASSLVHGSGGEQFF
>14|-|TRBV7-3|TRBJ2-2|-
TGTGCCAGCAGCTTATACCCCGACACCGGGGAGCTGTTTTTT
CASSLYPDTGELFF
>15|-|TRBV10-2|TRBJ1-1|few
TGCGCCAGCACCAAACGGACGGATTCGAACACTGAAGCTTTCTTT
CASTKRTDSNTEAFF
>16|-|TRBV11-2|TRBJ2-5|-
TGTGCCAGCAGCTCTCTAGCGCGCCAGTTTCAAGAGACCCAGTACTTC
CASSSLARQFQETQYF
>15|TRBD1|TRBV28|TRBJ2-3|-
TGTGCCAGCCATCCGGGACAGGGGAGGGAAGATACGCAGTATTTT
CASHPGQGREDTQYF
>14|-|TRBV7-8|TRBJ2-7|-
TGTGCCAGCAGCTTCGAGGCGGGTGCATACGAGCAGTACTTC
CASSFEAGAYEQYF
>15|TRBD1|TRBV5-1|TRBJ2-1|-
TGCGCCAGCAGCGTAACAGGGGGCTCCTACAATGAGCAGTTCTTC
CASSVTGGSYNEQFF
>16|TRBD2|TRBV7-9|TRBJ2-1|once
TGTGCCAGCAGCTTAGATCCGGGAGGGACCTACAATGAGCAGTTCTTC
CASSLDPGGTYNEQFF
>15|-|TRBV5-8|TRBJ2-2|-
TGTGCCAGCAGCGACGGGACTCCGAACACCGGGGAGCTGTTTTTT
CASSDGTPNTGELFF
>14|TRBD1|TRBV7-8|TRBJ2-7|-
TGTGCCAGCAGCATCCGGGACAGAGCCTACGAGCAGTACTTC
CASSIRDRAYEQYF
>16|TRBD2|TRBV6-5|TRBJ2-3|-
TGTGCCAGCAGTTACTCGTTTTCAGCGGGAGGAAATACGCAGTATTTT
CASSYSFSAGGNTQYF
>16|TRBD2|TRBV2|TRBJ2-7|few
TGTGCCAGCAGCCCGGAGACTAGCGGGAGTATGCACGAGCAGTACTTC
CASSPETSGSMHEQYF
>16|TRBD2|TRBV6-1|TRBJ2-5|many
TGTGCCAGCAGTGGATATAGCGGGAGGGCCGGAGAGACCCAGTACTTC
CASSGYSGRAGETQYF
>14|-|TRBV28|TRBJ2-1|-
TGTGCCAGCAGTTTAGGAACTGACTACAATGAGCAGTTCTTC
CASSLGTDYNEQFF
>17|-|TRBV11-3|TRBJ1-4|once
TGTGCCAGCAGCGTTTGCCCTCAGACACCAACTAATGAAAAACTGTTTTTT
CASSVCPQTPTNEKLFF
>14|TRBD2|TRBV11-2|TRBJ2-7|-
TGTGCCAGCAGAGTTCAGCGGGACTCCTACGAGCAGTACTTC
CASRVQRDSYEQYF
>17|TRBD2|TRBV5-4|TRBJ2-3|-
TGTGCCAGCAGGCGGGGACTAGCGGACGCAAAGGGAGATACGCAGTATTTT
CASRRGLADAKGDTQYF
>15|-|TRBV27|TRBJ1-1|-
TGTGCCAGCAGTTACACCGGACGGGGAGTGGCTGAAGCTTTCTTT
CASSYTGRGVAEAFF
>14|-|TRBV28|TRBJ1-4|once
TGTGCCAGCAAGGAGTTTACAACTAATGAAAAACTGTTTTTT
CASKEFTTNEKLFF
>14|-|TRBV5-4|TRBJ2-7|few
TGTGCCAGCAGCTTCCGGACCGCCCCGGGGGAGCAGTACTTC
CASSFRTAPGEQYF
>13|TRBD1|TRBV2|TRBJ1-1|few
TGTGCCAGTCATCAGGGGGATGGCACTGAAGCTTTCTTT
CASHQGDGTEAFF
>15|TRBD2|TRBV5-1|TRBJ2-1|once
TGCGCCAGCAGCACTAGACTAGCGGGATACAATGAGCAGTTCTTC
CASSTRLAGYNEQFF
>12|TRBD1|TRBV5-8|TRBJ2-7|once
TGTGCCAGTGGGACAGGGGTGGACGAGCAGTACTTC
CASGTGVDEQYF
>16|TRBD2|TRBV10-3|TRBJ2-7|-
TGTGCCATCAGTGCCCTACTAGCGGGAGACTCCTACGAGCAGTACTTC
CAISALLAGDSYEQYF
>12|-|TRBV19|TRBJ1-2|-
TGTGCCAGTAGTCCCAATTCCTATGGCTACACCTTC
CASSPNSYGYTF
>13|-|TRBV28|TRBJ1-2|-
TGTGCCAGCAGTTTCGTACTTAACTATGGCTACACCTTC
CASSFVLNYGYTF
>14|-|TRBV10-3|TRBJ2-1|-
TGTGCCATCAGTGAAAACCGGGATAAGCATGAGCAGTTCTTC
CAISENRDKHEQFF
>14|-|TRBV7-9|TRBJ1-1|few
TGTGCCAGCAGCTCGACCCAGGGGAACACTGAAGCTTTCTTT
CASSSTQGNTEAFF
>13|-|TRBV18|TRBJ1-4|-
TGTGCCAGCTCACCTCGGGGTAATGAAAAACTGTTTTTT
CASSPRGNEKLFF
>14|-|TRBV7-2|TRBJ1-2|-
TGTGCCAGCAGCCCAGGGGTGAGCGACTATGGCTACACCTTC
CASSPGVSDYGYTF
>13|TRBD1|TRBV28|TRBJ1-2|-
TGTGCCAGCAGTTTGCAGGGGGACTATGGCTACACCTTC
CASSLQGDYGYTF
>13|-|TRBV5-4|TRBJ2-7|-
TGTGCCAGCGGCTTGCAGGGCGCCTACGAGCAGTACTTC
CASGLQGAYEQYF
>14|-|TRBV7-2|TRBJ2-5|-
TGTGCCAGCAGCTTAGGAGGAGGGGTGGAGACCCAGTACTTC
CASSLGGGVETQYF
>16|-|TRBV5-4|TRBJ2-3|-
TGTGCCAGCAGCCCTAGGACTGCCTCTGTTATGGATACGCAGTATTTT
CASSPRTASVMDTQYF
>14|-|TRBV6-6|TRBJ1-5|-
TGTGCCAGCAGTTACGGACAGCCAAATCAGCCCCAGCATTTT
CASSYGQPNQPQHF
>14|TRBD2|TRBV7-9|TRBJ2-3|-
TGTGCCAGCAGCTTTAGCGGGAGGGCCGCCGCGCAGTATTTT
CASSFSGRAAAQYF
>15|-|TRBV10-3|TRBJ1-2|-
TGTGCCATCAGCCCACAGGCGAAGAATAACTATGGCTACACCTTC
CAISPQAKNNYGYTF
>13|-|TRBV5-4|TRBJ1-1|-
TGTGCCAGCAGCCCGGGGGGAGGTACTGAAGCTTTCTTT
CASSPGGGTEAFF
>20|TRBD2|TRBV5-4|TRBJ2-3|many
TGTGCCAGCAGCTTGGCCTTAGGGCTAGCGGGAGAGGGACGCACAGATACGCAGTATTTT
CASSLALGLAGEGRTDTQYF
>17|-|TRBV5-4|TRBJ2-7|few
TGTGCCAGCAGCCCTTCGAAAGGGGATAGACACTCCTACGAGCAGTACTTC
CASSPSKGDRHSYEQYF
>15|-|TRBV5-1|TRBJ2-7|few
TGCGCCAGCAGCTTGATAGGAGGACAGCCCCACGAGCAGTACTTC
CASSLIGGQPHEQYF
>16|TRBD2|TRBV4-1|TRBJ2-1|-
TGCGCCAGCAGCCAAGTATCGATAGGCGGGAGGATCCAGCAGTTCTTC
CASSQVSIGGRIQQFF
>15|-|TRBV5-4|TRBJ2-7|-
TGTGCCAGCAGCCAAGGGTTCCAGCGGGCCTACGAGCAGTACTTC
CASSQGFQRAYEQYF